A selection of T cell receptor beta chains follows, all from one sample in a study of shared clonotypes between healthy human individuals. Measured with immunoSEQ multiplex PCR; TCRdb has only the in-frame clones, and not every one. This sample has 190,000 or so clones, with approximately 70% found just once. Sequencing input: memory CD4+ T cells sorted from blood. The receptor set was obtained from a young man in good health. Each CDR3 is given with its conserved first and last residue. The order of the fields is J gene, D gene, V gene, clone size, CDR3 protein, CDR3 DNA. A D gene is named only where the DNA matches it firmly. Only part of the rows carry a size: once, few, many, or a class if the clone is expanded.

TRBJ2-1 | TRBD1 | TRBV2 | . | CASSEVRDSYYNEQFF | TGTGCCAGCAGTGAAGTCCGGGACAGCTACTACAATGAGCAGTTCTTC
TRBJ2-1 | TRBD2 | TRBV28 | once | CASRPAGIAGGPQFF | TGTGCCAGCAGGCCGGCCGGAATAGCGGGAGGACCACAGTTCTTC
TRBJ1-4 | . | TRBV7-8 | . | CASKDRRNEKLFF | TGTGCCAGCAAAGACAGGAGGAATGAAAAACTGTTTTTT
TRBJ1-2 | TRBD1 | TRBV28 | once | CASRQDRAWGGYTF | TGTGCCAGCAGGCAGGACAGGGCCTGGGGGGGCTACACCTTC
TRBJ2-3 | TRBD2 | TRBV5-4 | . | CASSSRTSGRADTQYF | TGTGCCAGCAGCTCTCGGACTAGCGGGAGGGCAGATACGCAGTATTTT
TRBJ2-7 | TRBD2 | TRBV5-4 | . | CASSRNLAGGLLDEQYF | TGTGCCAGCAGCCGAAACCTAGCGGGAGGGCTCCTGGACGAGCAGTACTTC
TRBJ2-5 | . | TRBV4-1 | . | CASSSDVGQSETQYF | TGCGCCAGCAGCTCAGATGTTGGACAGTCAGAGACCCAGTACTTC
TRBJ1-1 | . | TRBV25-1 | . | CASRKRGFDRAEAFF | TGTGCCAGCAGGAAAAGGGGGTTCGATCGGGCTGAAGCTTTCTTT
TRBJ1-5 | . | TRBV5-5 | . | CASSSRPRDPQPQHF | TGTGCCAGCAGCTCTCGCCCTAGAGACCCACAGCCCCAGCATTTT
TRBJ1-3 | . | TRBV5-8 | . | CASRARGLGDTIYF | TGTGCCAGCAGAGCACGGGGCCTTGGAGACACCATATATTTT
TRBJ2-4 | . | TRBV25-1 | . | CASNSGTQSGNIQYF | TGTGCCAGCAATTCCGGAACCCAGAGTGGAAACATTCAGTACTTC
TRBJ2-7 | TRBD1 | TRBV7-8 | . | CASSARGQGARSYEQYF | TGTGCCAGCAGCGCTCGAGGACAGGGTGCGAGGTCCTACGAGCAGTACTTC
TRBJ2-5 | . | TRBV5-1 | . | CASKPGLGYNQETQYF | TGCGCCAGCAAACCAGGTCTCGGGTACAACCAAGAGACCCAGTACTTC
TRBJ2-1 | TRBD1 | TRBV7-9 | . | CASSLLTGDNEQFF | TGTGCCAGCAGCCTACTGACAGGGGACAATGAGCAGTTCTTC
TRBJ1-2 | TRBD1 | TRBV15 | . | CATSRASGTGTSGYTF | TGTGCCACCAGCAGAGCCTCCGGGACAGGGACTTCAGGCTACACCTTC
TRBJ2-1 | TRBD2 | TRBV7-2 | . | CASSLRLAGSSYNEQFF | TGTGCCAGCAGCTTAAGATTAGCGGGGAGCTCCTACAATGAGCAGTTCTTC
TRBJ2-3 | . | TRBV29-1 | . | CSVGDFRTGTQYF | TGCAGCGTTGGGGACTTTCGCACAGGTACGCAGTATTTT
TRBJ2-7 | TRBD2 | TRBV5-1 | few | CASSSGGAGGGKDEQYF | TGCGCCAGCAGCTCCGGAGGGGCGGGAGGGGGAAAGGACGAGCAGTACTTC
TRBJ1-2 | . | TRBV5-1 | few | CASSLAPQRRISGGYTF | TGCGCCAGCAGCTTGGCCCCGCAGAGGAGAATATCCGGTGGCTACACCTTC
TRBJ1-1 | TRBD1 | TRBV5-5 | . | CASSFWDSDTEAFF | TGTGCCAGCAGCTTCTGGGACAGTGACACTGAAGCTTTCTTT
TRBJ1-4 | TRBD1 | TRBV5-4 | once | CASSRDRGHEKLFF | TGTGCCAGCAGCCGGGACAGGGGGCATGAAAAACTGTTTTTT
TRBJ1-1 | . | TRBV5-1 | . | CASSLSPGLNTEAFF | TGCGCCAGCAGCTTGTCCCCAGGCCTGAACACTGAAGCTTTCTTT
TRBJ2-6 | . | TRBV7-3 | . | CASSLRPTTSGANVLTF | TGTGCCAGCAGCTTAAGACCGACAACCTCTGGGGCCAACGTCCTGACTTTC
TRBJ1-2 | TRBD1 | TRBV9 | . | CASSVGPGQGYGYTF | TGTGCCAGCAGCGTAGGCCCGGGACAGGGCTATGGCTACACCTTC
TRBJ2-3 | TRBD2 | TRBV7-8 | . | CASSLVHRRLAGVTDTQYF | TGTGCCAGCAGCTTAGTCCACCGTCGACTAGCGGGAGTCACAGATACGCAGTATTTT
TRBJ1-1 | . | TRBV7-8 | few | CASSLAFPNTEAFF | TGTGCCAGCAGCTTAGCGTTTCCGAACACTGAAGCTTTCTTT
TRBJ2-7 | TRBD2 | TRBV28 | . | CASKTQGGRAYEQYF | TGTGCCAGCAAGACCCAAGGCGGGAGGGCCTACGAGCAGTACTTC
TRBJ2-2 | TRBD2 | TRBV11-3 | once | CASSLGRGNTGELFF | TGTGCCAGCAGCTTGGGGCGGGGGAATACCGGGGAGCTGTTTTTT
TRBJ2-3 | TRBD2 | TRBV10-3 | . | CAIRPGLAETDTQYF | TGTGCCATCAGACCCGGACTAGCGGAGACAGATACGCAGTATTTT
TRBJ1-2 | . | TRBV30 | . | CAWRSWLGTSYGYTF | TGTGCCTGGAGGAGTTGGCTGGGGACTTCCTATGGCTACACCTTC
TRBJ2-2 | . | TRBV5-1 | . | CASSLDSRNTGELFF | TGCGCCAGCAGCTTGGACTCGAGGAACACCGGGGAGCTGTTTTTT
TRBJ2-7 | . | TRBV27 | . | CASKEVAVSSYEQYF | TGTGCCAGCAAGGAGGTGGCCGTGAGCTCCTACGAGCAGTACTTC
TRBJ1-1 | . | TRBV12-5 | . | CASGTIGEAFF | TGTGCTAGTGGTACAATAGGTGAAGCTTTCTTT
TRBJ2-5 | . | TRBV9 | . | CASSVGILETQYF | TGTGCCAGCAGCGTAGGTATACTGGAGACCCAGTACTTC
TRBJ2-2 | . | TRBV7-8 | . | CASSSKREWSSGELFF | TGTGCCAGCAGCTCAAAGCGAGAGTGGAGTTCCGGGGAGCTGTTTTTT
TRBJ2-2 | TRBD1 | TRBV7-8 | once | CASSQGARMNTGELFF | TGTGCCAGCAGCCAGGGGGCACGGATGAACACCGGGGAGCTGTTTTTT
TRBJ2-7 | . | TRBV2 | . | CASKSSGHHEQYF | TGTGCCAGCAAATCCAGCGGCCACCACGAGCAGTACTTC
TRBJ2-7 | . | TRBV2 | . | CASSDSGHDGTYEQYF | TGTGCCAGCAGTGATTCCGGGCACGACGGTACCTACGAGCAGTACTTC
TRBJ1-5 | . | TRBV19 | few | CASSIRTANQPQHF | TGTGCCAGTAGTATCCGGACAGCAAATCAGCCCCAGCATTTT
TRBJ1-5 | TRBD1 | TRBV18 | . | CASRRTGENQPQHF | TGTGCCAGCCGACGGACAGGCGAGAATCAGCCCCAGCATTTT
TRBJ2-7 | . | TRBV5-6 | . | CASSYPTSYEQYF | TGTGCCAGCAGCTATCCAACTTCCTACGAGCAGTACTTC
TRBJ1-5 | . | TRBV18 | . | CASSTDRYSNQPQHF | TGTGCCAGCTCCACAGACCGCTATAGCAATCAGCCCCAGCATTTT
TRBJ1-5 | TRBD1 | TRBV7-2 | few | CASSTDRAQPQHF | TGTGCCAGCAGTACGGACAGGGCACAGCCCCAGCATTTT
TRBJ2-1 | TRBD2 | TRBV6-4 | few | CASSELAGYNEQFF | TGTGCCAGCAGTGAACTAGCGGGATACAATGAGCAGTTCTTC
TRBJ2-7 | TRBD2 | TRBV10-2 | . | CASRGALGTSGFF | TGCGCCAGCAGAGGGGCGTTAGGGACTAGCGGATTCTTC
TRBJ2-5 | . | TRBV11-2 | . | CASSLRDLSWETQYF | TGTGCCAGCAGCTTACGGGATCTAAGTTGGGAGACCCAGTACTTC
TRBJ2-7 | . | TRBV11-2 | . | CASSLVGGEYEQYF | TGTGCCAGCAGCTTAGTTGGGGGAGAATACGAGCAGTACTTC